This T cell receptor beta chain was sequenced for a study of blood T cell repertoires in COVID-19. Study details: Samples taken during acute and convalescent COVID-19 were collected in the United States, Italy and Spain. Sample material is recorded as cDNA or gDNA derived from T cells, B-cell-depleted T cells, or PBMCs.

In this sample, this clone turned up a few times. Germline trimming cut 4 bases from V and 2 bases from J; bases unmatched to any gene: 10. CDR1 and CDR2 from the germline V gene are ENHRY and SYGVKD. The CDR3 totals 17 residues. As handled by the study authors: For nucleated cells, counts were estimated from reference gene primer amplification. The method was immunoSEQ multiplex PCR; TCRdb's version includes in-frame clones alone and lacks a portion of them. That table supplies the V and J calls and clone size; D and trimming were determined from the DNA. The sample includes more than 140,000 clones, more than 65% of them seen just once.

Sample: peripheral blood. The chain joins TRBV10-3 to TRBJ1-4; 7 nucleotides agree with TRBD1. The receptor was isolated from a woman aged 50 to 65 in a cohort sampled during active or convalescent COVID-19. Here the CDR3 reads CAISAGAGGRTNEKLFF. CDR3 DNA: TGTGCCATCAGTGCGGGGGCAGGGGGACGGACTAATGAAAAACTGTTTTTT.